These T cell receptor beta chains were read from a single sample in a study of CD8 T cells in ankylosing spondylitis. TCRdb re-called the 5' RACE reads through MiXCR, storing one row per CDR3 protein. The table includes approximately 240,000 distinct CDR3 sequences, roughly 10% detected once. Source material: blood, either unsorted or a sorted T cell fraction (not recorded which). These receptors all stem from a male donor with ankylosing spondylitis or in good health (not recorded which). CDR3s include the opening cysteine and the closing phenylalanine or tryptophan. A D gene is named only where the DNA matches it firmly. Not all rows give a size; the values are once, few, many and, for expanded clones, a class.

few	.	TRBJ2-7	TRBV4-2	CASSQDNRGPYEQYF	TGTGCCAGCAGCCAAGATAACCGGGGGCCCTACGAGCAGTACTTC
many	.	TRBJ2-2	TRBV5-1	CASSVGGPNTGELFF	TGCGCCAGCAGCGTGGGCGGACCGAACACCGGGGAGCTGTTTTTT
many	TRBD1	TRBJ2-1	TRBV5-1	CASSLPTGANNEQFF	TGCGCCAGCAGCTTACCGACAGGGGCCAACAATGAGCAGTTCTTC
many	.	TRBJ1-1	TRBV12-3/TRBV12-4	CASRTLNTEAFF	TGTGCCAGCAGGACCTTGAACACTGAAGCTTTCTTT
many	.	TRBJ1-5	TRBV19	CASSRQGGTDSQPQHF	TGTGCCAGTAGTAGGCAGGGAGGGACCGACTCTCAGCCCCAGCATTTT
many	TRBD2	TRBJ2-1	TRBV5-6	CASSLIGMGSGTPRTNEQFF	TGTGCCAGCAGCTTGATAGGGATGGGTAGCGGGACCCCCAGGACCAATGAGCAGTTCTTC
many	.	TRBJ2-2	TRBV20-1	CSARESSGNTGELFF	TGCAGTGCTAGAGAAAGTAGCGGGAACACCGGGGAGCTGTTTTTT
many	.	TRBJ1-2	TRBV12-3/TRBV12-4	CASSLATGRDYGYTF	TGTGCCAGCAGTTTAGCCACAGGGAGGGACTATGGCTACACCTTC
many	TRBD2	TRBJ2-3	TRBV10-3	CAITAGAGTDTQYF	TGTGCCATCACCGCGGGAGCAGGCACAGATACGCAGTATTTT
few	.	TRBJ1-5	TRBV7-2	CASSLLVNQPQHF	TGTGCCAGCAGCTTATTGGTTAATCAGCCCCAGCATTTT
.	.	TRBJ1-1	TRBV29-1	CSRWGDTEAFF	TGCAGCAGATGGGGGGACACTGAAGCTTTCTTT
many	TRBD2	TRBJ2-1	TRBV11-2	CASSLDGGSGRSHEQFF	TGTGCCAGCAGCTTAGATGGAGGTAGCGGGAGGAGCCATGAGCAGTTCTTC
many	TRBD1	TRBJ1-6	TRBV4-1	CASSQEGQFNSPLHF	TGCGCCAGCAGCCAAGAGGGACAGTTTAATTCACCCCTCCACTTT
.	.	TRBJ2-1	TRBV7-8	CASSISVDRSYNEQFF	TGTGCCAGCAGCATTTCAGTAGACCGCTCCTACAATGAGCAGTTCTTC
.	.	TRBJ1-5	TRBV2	CASRTVSNQPQHF	TGTGCCAGCAGGACAGTTAGCAATCAGCCCCAGCATTTT
.	.	TRBJ2-5	TRBV7-7	CASSFTAQGETQYF	TGTGCCAGCAGCTTCACGGCCCAGGGAGAGACCCAGTACTTC
many	.	TRBJ2-2	TRBV5-1	CASSREALAGELFF	TGCGCCAGCAGCAGGGAGGCCCTCGCCGGGGAGCTGTTTTTT
many	TRBD2	TRBJ2-7	TRBV20-1	CSAGTSGGPTYEQYF	TGCAGTGCTGGGACTAGCGGGGGGCCAACCTACGAGCAGTACTTC
many	.	TRBJ2-7	TRBV20-1	CSASSGSYEQYF	TGCAGTGCTAGTTCCGGGAGCTACGAGCAGTACTTC
many	.	TRBJ1-1	TRBV20-1	CSVARGGHTEAFF	TGCAGTGTAGCCCGGGGGGGGCACACTGAAGCTTTCTTT
many	TRBD2	TRBJ2-1	TRBV5-1	CASSLVGGNEQFF	TGCGCCAGCAGCTTGGTGGGGGGGAATGAGCAGTTCTTC
many	.	TRBJ2-5	TRBV20-1	CSADEDGKYQETQYF	TGCAGTGCCGACGAGGACGGGAAGTACCAAGAGACCCAGTACTTC
many	TRBD2	TRBJ2-3	TRBV7-7	CASSLGLTSVGDTQYF	TGTGCCAGCAGCTTAGGGTTGACTAGCGTGGGGGATACGCAGTATTTT
many	.	TRBJ1-1	TRBV4-2	CASSQDRAEGSAFF	TGTGCCAGCAGCCAAGATCGGGCAGAGGGATCAGCTTTCTTT
many	.	TRBJ2-1	TRBV24-1	CATSDRDRVGVQFF	TGTGCCACCAGTGACCGAGACCGCGTTGGTGTGCAGTTCTTC
many	.	TRBJ2-1	TRBV10-3	CAISAQGASGHNEQFF	TGTGCCATCAGTGCCCAGGGGGCTAGCGGTCACAATGAGCAGTTCTTC
.	.	TRBJ1-3	TRBV4-2	CASSHADRSRNTIYF	TGTGCCAGCAGCCATGCTGACAGAAGCAGAAACACCATATATTTT
.	TRBD2	TRBJ2-7	TRBV27	CASSLGTSPYEQYF	TGTGCCAGCAGTTTGGGGACTAGCCCCTACGAGCAGTACTTC
few	TRBD2	TRBJ2-2	TRBV7-2	CASSLERGPGELFF	TGTGCCAGCAGCTTAGAGCGGGGTCCCGGGGAGCTGTTTTTT
many	.	TRBJ1-5	TRBV20-1	CSAEDRLSNQPQHF	TGCAGTGCCGAGGACAGACTTAGCAATCAGCCCCAGCATTTT
many	TRBD1	TRBJ2-7	TRBV5-1	CASRPEGTGRNEQYF	TGCGCCAGCAGGCCTGAGGGGACAGGGAGGAACGAGCAGTACTTC
once	.	TRBJ2-3	TRBV3-1	CASSQGGDTQYF	TGTGCCAGCAGCCAAGGGGGAGATACGCAGTATTTT
many	TRBD2	TRBJ2-5	TRBV3-1	CASSQGWGLAGWEYF	TGTGCCAGCAGCCAAGGATGGGGACTAGCGGGATGGGAGTACTTC
.	TRBD1	TRBJ2-2	TRBV5-1	CASTLEGALDTGELFF	TGCGCCAGCACCCTCGAGGGGGCATTGGACACCGGGGAGCTGTTTTTT
.	TRBD2	TRBJ2-1	TRBV29-1	CSVKGTSGRAWGGEQFF	TGCAGCGTAAAGGGTACTAGCGGGAGGGCCTGGGGTGGTGAGCAGTTCTTC
many	.	TRBJ2-1	TRBV7-9	CASSRTAVGYNEQFF	TGTGCCAGCAGCCGGACAGCTGTAGGCTACAATGAGCAGTTCTTC
many	.	TRBJ2-2	TRBV7-2	CASSQGPSGELFF	TGTGCCAGCAGCCAAGGACCTAGCGGGGAGCTGTTTTTT
many	.	TRBJ2-1	TRBV19	CASSPKGGYNEQFF	TGTGCCAGTAGCCCCAAGGGGGGATACAATGAGCAGTTCTTC
many	TRBD2	TRBJ2-3	TRBV20-1	CSAVLAGASDTQYF	TGCAGTGCTGTCTTAGCGGGAGCGAGTGATACGCAGTATTTT
many	TRBD1	TRBJ2-3	TRBV5-1	CASSLGTGGSNTQYF	TGCGCCAGCAGCCTTGGGACAGGGGGTTCAAATACGCAGTATTTT
few	.	TRBJ2-7	TRBV6-1	CASRKGTSYEQYF	TGTGCCAGCAGGAAGGGGACCTCCTACGAGCAGTACTTC
many	.	TRBJ1-2	TRBV10-3	CAISELGNYGYTF	TGTGCCATCAGTGAGCTGGGGAACTATGGCTACACCTTC
.	.	TRBJ2-2	TRBV28	CASSSTVGGLFTGELFF	TGTGCCAGCAGCTCTACCGTGGGGGGGCTCTTCACCGGGGAGCTGTTTTTT
many	.	TRBJ2-3	TRBV20-1	CSAAKPDSLLLSTQYF	TGCAGTGCTGCTAAGCCCGACTCCCTCCTTCTTAGTACGCAGTATTTT
.	.	TRBJ2-7	TRBV10-1	CASTVLVRGQYF	TGCGCCAGCACTGTCCTAGTCCGGGGGCAGTACTTC
many	.	TRBJ1-3	TRBV29-1	CSVAPGSGNTIYF	TGCAGCGTCGCCCCGGGCTCTGGAAACACCATATATTTT